This is a list of T cell receptor beta chains from one sample in a study of early T cells in non-severe SARS-CoV-2 infection. TCRdb re-called the 5' RACE reads with MiXCR, one entry per CDR3 protein. The data hold fewer than 85,000 distinct CDR3 sequences, with approximately 10% observed a single time. The sequencing used whole blood, collected at baseline. The source is an adult who was a healthcare worker with PCR-confirmed SARS-CoV-2 infection or an uninfected control (not recorded which). Each CDR3 is given with its conserved first and last residue. A D gene is named only where the DNA matches it firmly. Clone size is shown for a subset of rows, as once, few, many or a class of expanded clone.

V	J	D	size	DNA	CDR3
TRBV29-1	TRBJ1-1	.	.	TGCAGCTCTCAGCGGGACCGGAACACTGAAGCTTTCTTT	CSSQRDRNTEAFF
TRBV2	TRBJ2-5	TRBD1	.	TGTGCCAGCAAACAGGGGGCCTCGGAGACCCAGTACTTC	CASKQGASETQYF
TRBV7-9	TRBJ1-5	.	few	TGTGCCAGCAGCTTAGCAGGGATAAGTCAGCCCCAGCATTTT	CASSLAGISQPQHF
TRBV15	TRBJ2-5	.	few	TGTGCCACCAGCAGAGTTGGAGAGACCCAGTACTTC	CATSRVGETQYF
TRBV7-9	TRBJ2-1	.	.	TGTGCCAGCAGCACTCGGACAGAATACAATGAGCAGTTCTTC	CASSTRTEYNEQFF
TRBV9	TRBJ1-2	.	.	TGTGCCAGCAGCGTAGGATTGCCCGGACAAGGCTATGGCTACACCTTC	CASSVGLPGQGYGYTF
TRBV7-6	TRBJ2-5	.	.	TGTGCCAGCAGCCCTGGGACCCGGAAGGAGACCCAGTACTTC	CASSPGTRKETQYF
TRBV12-3/TRBV12-4	TRBJ1-3	.	many	TGTGCCAGCAGTTTAGCCCAGGGCTCTGGAAACACCATATATTTT	CASSLAQGSGNTIYF
TRBV20-1	TRBJ2-2	TRBD1	.	TGCAGTGCGACATCCGGGACAGGGATCACCGGGGAGCTGTTTTTT	CSATSGTGITGELFF
TRBV12-3/TRBV12-4	TRBJ2-5	.	few	TGTGCCAGCAGTTCGCGGACCAGCGTGGAGACCCAGTACTTC	CASSSRTSVETQYF
TRBV6-2/TRBV6-3	TRBJ2-7	.	.	TGTGCCAGCAGTACTGTGAACTCCTACGAGCAGTACTTC	CASSTVNSYEQYF
TRBV20-1	TRBJ2-2	TRBD1	few	TGCAGTGCTAGAGACCCGGACAGGAGGAACACCGGGGAGCTGTTTTTT	CSARDPDRRNTGELFF
TRBV7-9	TRBJ1-3	.	many	TGTGCCAGCAGCATGGACGGCGTACTCTCTGGAAACACCATATATTTT	CASSMDGVLSGNTIYF
TRBV30	TRBJ2-7	.	.	TGTGCCTGGAGTGTCACGGCCTACGAGCAGTACTTC	CAWSVTAYEQYF
TRBV5-6	TRBJ1-2	.	few	TGTGCCAGCAGTCGGACTAGCGGCTACACCTTC	CASSRTSGYTF
TRBV5-6	TRBJ2-1	.	.	TGTGCCAGCAGCTTGGGGGGACGGTTTAATGAGCAGTTCTTC	CASSLGGRFNEQFF
TRBV12-3/TRBV12-4	TRBJ2-5	TRBD2	many	TGTGCCAGCAGACTGGGGACTAGCGGTCAAGAGACCCAGTACTTC	CASRLGTSGQETQYF
TRBV12-3/TRBV12-4	TRBJ2-1	TRBD2	many	TGTGCCAGCAGTTCCGGGACTAGCGGTTCTCCCAATGAGCAGTTCTTC	CASSSGTSGSPNEQFF
TRBV29-1	TRBJ1-1	.	.	TGCAGCGTAGATCGGGGGCTGGGCACTGAAGCTTTCTTT	CSVDRGLGTEAFF
TRBV5-1	TRBJ2-3	.	.	TGCGCCAGCAGCAACTCGGGACCCCGCACAGATACGCAGTATTTT	CASSNSGPRTDTQYF
TRBV29-1	TRBJ2-1	.	many	TGCAGCGTACCGGGAGCCGCCGATGAGCAGTTCTTC	CSVPGAADEQFF
TRBV6-4	TRBJ1-2	.	many	TGTGCCAGCAGTGACTCCGCGGAGGGCCCCTATGGCTACACCTTC	CASSDSAEGPYGYTF
TRBV27	TRBJ1-6	.	.	TGTGCCACCCTTCCGCGGTTGCACGGGAGCTCCTATAATTCACCCCTCCACTTT	CATLPRLHGSSYNSPLHF
TRBV28	TRBJ1-2	.	few	TGTGCCAGCCAGGTGGATGGCTATGGCTACACCTTC	CASQVDGYGYTF
TRBV28	TRBJ2-7	.	many	TGTGCCAGCAGACCGGCGGGGACCAACGAGCAGTACTTC	CASRPAGTNEQYF
TRBV11-2	TRBJ2-6	.	many	TGTGCCAGCAGCGGTGGGGCCAACGTCCTGACTTTC	CASSGGANVLTF
TRBV6-2/TRBV6-3	TRBJ2-2	TRBD2	few	TGTGCCAGCACCGGACTAGCGGGGGACCTCTTGAACACCGGGGAGCTGTTTTTT	CASTGLAGDLLNTGELFF
TRBV4-2	TRBJ1-2	.	many	TGTGCCAGCAGCCAAGATTTAGAACAGGTCTATGGCTACACCTTC	CASSQDLEQVYGYTF
TRBV20-1	TRBJ1-2	.	.	TGCAGTGCTGGAGGGCCCCTGAAGGTTAACTATGGCTACACCTTC	CSAGGPLKVNYGYTF
TRBV14	TRBJ2-3	.	.	TGTGCCAGCAGCCAGACTATAAGCACAGATACGCAGTATTTT	CASSQTISTDTQYF
TRBV6-6	TRBJ1-2	TRBD1	.	TGTGCCAGCAGTGAGGACAGGCGTAACTATGGCTACACCTTC	CASSEDRRNYGYTF
TRBV13	TRBJ1-3	.	.	TGTGCCAGCACCCCGGACGGCAGCACTGGAAACACCATATATTTT	CASTPDGSTGNTIYF
TRBV27	TRBJ1-1	.	.	TGTGCCAGCAGTTTACAGACTGGGAACACTGAAGCTTTCTTT	CASSLQTGNTEAFF
TRBV7-2	TRBJ1-3	TRBD1	.	TGTGCCAGCAGTCGAGACAGGGTTACTGGAAACACCATATATTTT	CASSRDRVTGNTIYF
TRBV29-1	TRBJ1-2	.	few	TGCAGCACAGAACTACAAACTAACTATGGCTACACCTTC	CSTELQTNYGYTF
TRBV7-3	TRBJ1-1	.	.	TGTGCCAGCAGCTTACAGGTCACAGGGAACACTGAAGCTTTCTTT	CASSLQVTGNTEAFF
TRBV6-1	TRBJ1-5	.	.	TGTGCCAGCAGTGACTTGGCGGGGGCTAGAGGGAATCAGCCCCAGCATTTT	CASSDLAGARGNQPQHF
TRBV7-8	TRBJ1-1	.	many	TGTGCCAGCAGCGGCACAGGGAGAAGTTACACTGAAGCTTTCTTT	CASSGTGRSYTEAFF
TRBV30	TRBJ1-6	.	many	TGTGCCTGGAGTACGTCGAGGACTCCCGAAACCTCCTATAATTCACCCCTCCACTTT	CAWSTSRTPETSYNSPLHF
TRBV20-1	TRBJ2-7	TRBD2	many	TGCAGTGCGCTTACTAGCGAGGGAGTCTACGAGCAGTACTTC	CSALTSEGVYEQYF
TRBV30	TRBJ2-5	.	.	TGTGCCTGGAGTGTACAAAGCTCAGCCGGCCAAGAGACCCAGTACTTC	CAWSVQSSAGQETQYF
TRBV20-1	TRBJ2-3	.	few	TGCAGTGCTAAGGGACTCCCAGGGACAGATACGCAGTATTTT	CSAKGLPGTDTQYF
TRBV6-5	TRBJ2-5	.	.	TGTGCCAGCAGTTACGGAGAGACAGAGACCCAGTACTTC	CASSYGETETQYF
TRBV7-9	TRBJ1-1	.	few	TGTGCCAGCAGCTTCGATAACACTGAAGCTTTCTTT	CASSFDNTEAFF
TRBV10-3	TRBJ2-7	.	many	TGTGCCATCAGTGAGCAAGGCAGGGAGAGCTCCTACGAGCAGTACTTC	CAISEQGRESSYEQYF
TRBV12-3/TRBV12-4	TRBJ2-6	.	few	TGTGCCAGCAGGGAAGCGGCCTCAGGTTCTGGGGCCAACGTCCTGACTTTC	CASREAASGSGANVLTF
TRBV6-1	TRBJ2-5	.	few	TGTGCCAGCTCAGAGAGTGACCAAGAGACCCAGTACTTC	CASSESDQETQYF
TRBV10-3	TRBJ2-7	.	.	TGTGCCATCAGTGAGGACTTTAGGGGGATAAAGTCCTACGAGCAGTACTTC	CAISEDFRGIKSYEQYF
TRBV20-1	TRBJ2-1	.	.	TGCAGTGCTAGAGATATCGGGGACCCCTCCTACAATGAGCAGTTCTTC	CSARDIGDPSYNEQFF
TRBV2	TRBJ2-6	.	.	TGTGCCAGCAGTGAACCCCCTGGGGCCAACGTCCTGACTTTC	CASSEPPGANVLTF
TRBV7-3	TRBJ2-5	TRBD2	.	TGTGCCAGCAGCTCCTTAGCGGGGGGCAAAGAGACCCAGTACTTC	CASSSLAGGKETQYF
TRBV12-3/TRBV12-4	TRBJ1-2	TRBD1	few	TGTGCCAGCACCCTCGACAGGGGTTATGGCTACACCTTC	CASTLDRGYGYTF
TRBV19	TRBJ1-5	TRBD1	many	TGTGCCAGTAGGCGACAGGGTGGTGAGCCCCAGCATTTT	CASRRQGGEPQHF